The rows below give T cell receptor beta chains drawn from one sample of a study of radiation and T cells in renal cell carcinoma. TCRdb's copy holds only in-frame clones and misses some; the assay was immunoSEQ multiplex PCR. Of approximately 79,000 clones in the sample, about 80% were seen once. This specimen was blood, taken from a patient whose treatment included radiotherapy and nephrectomy. The receptors were gathered from a man aged 60 to 69 with renal cell carcinoma. Each CDR3 is given with its conserved first and last residue. D genes are given only for firm matches. Clone size appears in some rows only: once, few, many, or a class for an expanded clone.

cdr3_aa: CASSDDRGGNTEAFF
cdr3_nt: TGTGCCAGCTCCGATGACAGGGGAGGGAACACTGAAGCTTTCTTT
clone_size: .
d_call: TRBD1
j_call: TRBJ1-1
v_call: TRBV18

cdr3_aa: CATSRARGSYGYTF
cdr3_nt: TGTGCCACCAGCAGGGCAAGGGGGAGCTATGGCTACACCTTC
clone_size: .
d_call: .
j_call: TRBJ1-2
v_call: TRBV15

cdr3_aa: CATRQENNSPLHF
cdr3_nt: TGTGCCACCAGACAGGAGAATAATTCACCCCTCCACTTT
clone_size: .
d_call: .
j_call: TRBJ1-6
v_call: TRBV10-3

cdr3_aa: CASSLYGLNTEAFF
cdr3_nt: TGTGCCAGCAGTTTGTACGGGCTGAACACTGAAGCTTTCTTT
clone_size: .
d_call: .
j_call: TRBJ1-1
v_call: TRBV27

cdr3_aa: CASSVLIQAGTENEKLFF
cdr3_nt: TGTGCCAGCAGCGTGCTCATACAAGCCGGGACAGAGAATGAAAAACTGTTTTTT
clone_size: few
d_call: TRBD1
j_call: TRBJ1-4
v_call: TRBV9

cdr3_aa: CAIRGQGGRAEAFF
cdr3_nt: TGTGCCATCAGGGGACAGGGAGGGAGGGCTGAAGCTTTCTTT
clone_size: .
d_call: TRBD1
j_call: TRBJ1-1
v_call: TRBV10-3

cdr3_aa: CASSLRTDNQPQHF
cdr3_nt: TGTGCCAGCAGCTTACGCACAGATAATCAGCCCCAGCATTTT
clone_size: .
d_call: .
j_call: TRBJ1-5
v_call: TRBV7-6

cdr3_aa: CAWGQQGLNEKLFF
cdr3_nt: TGTGCCTGGGGACAACAGGGGCTTAATGAAAAACTGTTTTTT
clone_size: .
d_call: TRBD1
j_call: TRBJ1-4
v_call: TRBV30

cdr3_aa: CASSEGQGSNTEAFF
cdr3_nt: TGTGCCAGCAGTGAAGGGCAGGGTTCGAACACTGAAGCTTTCTTT
clone_size: few
d_call: .
j_call: TRBJ1-1
v_call: TRBV6-1

cdr3_aa: CATSRDQSGGQPQHF
cdr3_nt: TGTGCCACCAGCAGAGACCAATCAGGGGGGCAGCCCCAGCATTTT
clone_size: .
d_call: TRBD1
j_call: TRBJ1-5
v_call: TRBV15

cdr3_aa: CASRQTSSGTGELFF
cdr3_nt: TGTGCCAGCAGACAAACTAGTTCGGGCACCGGGGAGCTGTTTTTT
clone_size: .
d_call: .
j_call: TRBJ2-2
v_call: TRBV7-7

cdr3_aa: CASSPLSDQPQHF
cdr3_nt: TGTGCCAGCTCACCGCTGTCGGATCAGCCCCAGCATTTT
clone_size: .
d_call: .
j_call: TRBJ1-5
v_call: TRBV18

cdr3_aa: CASSIGQGGVSGTEAFF
cdr3_nt: TGCGCCAGCAGCATTGGACAGGGGGGAGTTTCGGGGACTGAAGCTTTCTTT
clone_size: .
d_call: TRBD1
j_call: TRBJ1-1
v_call: TRBV5-1

cdr3_aa: CASSESVTYEQYF
cdr3_nt: TGTGCCAGCAGTGAGTCTGTAACCTACGAGCAGTACTTC
clone_size: .
d_call: .
j_call: TRBJ2-7
v_call: TRBV6-1

cdr3_aa: CASSVLLGGRETQYF
cdr3_nt: TGCGCCAGCAGTGTCTTGCTGGGAGGGCGGGAGACCCAGTACTTC
clone_size: .
d_call: TRBD2
j_call: TRBJ2-5
v_call: TRBV10-1

cdr3_aa: CASSSGGHTQYF
cdr3_nt: TGTGCCAGTAGTTCCGGAGGCCATACGCAGTATTTT
clone_size: .
d_call: .
j_call: TRBJ2-3
v_call: TRBV19

cdr3_aa: CASTRRPPGQGAYEQYF
cdr3_nt: TGTGCCAGTACCCGAAGACCCCCGGGACAGGGGGCCTACGAGCAGTACTTC
clone_size: .
d_call: TRBD1
j_call: TRBJ2-7
v_call: TRBV19

cdr3_aa: CASSLRGQNGYTF
cdr3_nt: TGTGCCAGCAGCTTACGAGGGCAGAATGGCTACACCTTC
clone_size: once
d_call: .
j_call: TRBJ1-2
v_call: TRBV7-6

cdr3_aa: CASSTQQGSGYGYTF
cdr3_nt: TGTGCCAGCAGCACCCAACAGGGGTCGGGCTATGGCTACACCTTC
clone_size: few
d_call: TRBD1
j_call: TRBJ1-2
v_call: TRBV5-4

cdr3_aa: CASSPALGGRVNEQFF
cdr3_nt: TGTGCCAGTAGCCCTGCTTTGGGCGGGAGGGTGAATGAGCAGTTCTTC
clone_size: .
d_call: TRBD2
j_call: TRBJ2-1
v_call: TRBV19

cdr3_aa: CASSPLTGIGQPQHF
cdr3_nt: TGTGCCAGCAGCCCTTTAACAGGGATAGGACAGCCCCAGCATTTT
clone_size: .
d_call: .
j_call: TRBJ1-5
v_call: TRBV7-2

cdr3_aa: CATSRDFFLETQYF
cdr3_nt: TGTGCCACCAGCAGAGATTTTTTCTTAGAGACCCAGTACTTC
clone_size: .
d_call: .
j_call: TRBJ2-5
v_call: TRBV15

cdr3_aa: CASSPLGSGYNEQFF
cdr3_nt: TGTGCCAGCAGTCCCCTCGGTTCGGGGTACAATGAGCAGTTCTTC
clone_size: .
d_call: .
j_call: TRBJ2-1
v_call: TRBV27

cdr3_aa: CASSPGLKVATNEKLFF
cdr3_nt: TGTGCCAGCTCACCGGGGCTAAAGGTTGCAACTAATGAAAAACTGTTTTTT
clone_size: .
d_call: .
j_call: TRBJ1-4
v_call: TRBV18

cdr3_aa: CASSLRTEKANVLTF
cdr3_nt: TGTGCCAGCAGTTTACGGACAGAAAAGGCCAACGTCCTGACTTTC
clone_size: .
d_call: .
j_call: TRBJ2-6
v_call: TRBV6-1

cdr3_aa: CASSVAGGRSTGELFF
cdr3_nt: TGTGCCAGCAGCGTAGCAGGCGGGAGATCCACCGGGGAGCTGTTTTTT
clone_size: few
d_call: TRBD2
j_call: TRBJ2-2
v_call: TRBV9

cdr3_aa: CASSFGGSSYNEQFF
cdr3_nt: TGTGCCAGCAGTTTTGGGGGGTCCTCCTACAATGAGCAGTTCTTC
clone_size: .
d_call: .
j_call: TRBJ2-1
v_call: TRBV27

cdr3_aa: CASSIRRERYEQYF
cdr3_nt: TGTGCCAGTAGTATCCGGCGGGAGCGCTACGAGCAGTACTTC
clone_size: .
d_call: TRBD2
j_call: TRBJ2-7
v_call: TRBV19